The rows below give T cell receptor beta chains drawn from one sample of a study of CD8+ T cells in alopecia areata. Libraries were prepared by immunoSEQ multiplex PCR; TCRdb keeps only in-frame clonotypes and omits some of them. The sample records under 250,000 clones, about 57% being singletons. The sequences come from CD4+ T cells sorted from blood, collected at week 4, from a patient treated with tofacitinib. Receptor source: a human donor with alopecia areata. Each CDR3 is given with its conserved first and last residue. Each record gives: J gene, D gene, V gene, clone size, CDR3 protein, CDR3 DNA. D genes are given only for firm matches. Rows give clone size only sometimes, using once, few, many, or a class for an expanded clone.

J gene: TRBJ2-5
D gene: NA
V gene: TRBV30
clone size: NA
CDR3 protein: CAWTTGSETQYF
CDR3 DNA: TGTGCCTGGACGACAGGCTCTGAGACCCAGTACTTC

J gene: TRBJ1-5
D gene: NA
V gene: TRBV15
clone size: NA
CDR3 protein: CATSREGGNQPQHF
CDR3 DNA: TGTGCCACCAGCAGAGAAGGTGGCAATCAGCCCCAGCATTTT

J gene: TRBJ1-5
D gene: NA
V gene: TRBV2
clone size: few
CDR3 protein: CASRRTDNQPQHF
CDR3 DNA: TGTGCCAGCAGGCGGACGGACAATCAGCCCCAGCATTTT

J gene: TRBJ2-1
D gene: TRBD1
V gene: TRBV5-1
clone size: many
CDR3 protein: CASSEDGQASHNEQFF
CDR3 DNA: TGCGCCAGCAGCGAAGACGGACAGGCCTCTCACAATGAGCAGTTCTTC

J gene: TRBJ2-1
D gene: NA
V gene: TRBV9
clone size: NA
CDR3 protein: CASSVGVGSSYNEQFF
CDR3 DNA: TGTGCCAGCAGCGTAGGGGTGGGGAGCTCCTACAATGAGCAGTTCTTC

J gene: TRBJ1-1
D gene: NA
V gene: TRBV29-1
clone size: NA
CDR3 protein: CSVEIGINTEAFF
CDR3 DNA: TGCAGCGTTGAAATAGGGATAAACACTGAAGCTTTCTTT

J gene: TRBJ2-2
D gene: NA
V gene: TRBV29-1
clone size: few
CDR3 protein: CSVDFLNTGELFF
CDR3 DNA: TGCAGCGTTGATTTCCTTAACACCGGGGAGCTGTTTTTT

J gene: TRBJ2-3
D gene: NA
V gene: TRBV30
clone size: NA
CDR3 protein: CAWTDMGPDTQYF
CDR3 DNA: TGTGCCTGGACCGACATGGGTCCAGATACGCAGTATTTT

J gene: TRBJ2-3
D gene: NA
V gene: TRBV2
clone size: few
CDR3 protein: CASTGATQYF
CDR3 DNA: TGTGCCAGCACCGGGGCTACGCAGTATTTT

J gene: TRBJ2-5
D gene: NA
V gene: TRBV2
clone size: NA
CDR3 protein: CASSGETQYF
CDR3 DNA: TGTGCCAGCAGTGGCGAGACCCAGTACTTC

J gene: TRBJ2-5
D gene: NA
V gene: TRBV5-1
clone size: NA
CDR3 protein: CATTLTGSGQETQYF
CDR3 DNA: TGCGCCACCACCCTAACAGGGTCTGGCCAAGAGACCCAGTACTTC

J gene: TRBJ2-7
D gene: NA
V gene: TRBV4-2
clone size: NA
CDR3 protein: CASSQVVGAGAEQYF
CDR3 DNA: TGTGCCAGCAGCCAAGTCGTCGGCGCGGGGGCCGAGCAGTACTTC

J gene: TRBJ2-1
D gene: NA
V gene: TRBV15
clone size: few
CDR3 protein: CATSKGGSYNEQFF
CDR3 DNA: TGTGCCACCAGCAAAGGGGGCTCCTACAATGAGCAGTTCTTC

J gene: TRBJ2-1
D gene: NA
V gene: TRBV30
clone size: NA
CDR3 protein: CAWSAGRRDKQFF
CDR3 DNA: TGTGCCTGGAGTGCAGGACGCCGGGATAAGCAGTTCTTC

J gene: TRBJ1-2
D gene: NA
V gene: TRBV4-3
clone size: NA
CDR3 protein: CASSQDEQDHYGYTF
CDR3 DNA: TGCGCCAGCAGCCAAGATGAACAGGATCACTATGGCTACACCTTC

J gene: TRBJ2-2
D gene: NA
V gene: TRBV14
clone size: few
CDR3 protein: CASSFLATGELFF
CDR3 DNA: TGTGCCAGCAGCTTCTTAGCGACCGGGGAGCTGTTTTTT

J gene: TRBJ2-7
D gene: TRBD2
V gene: TRBV13
clone size: once
CDR3 protein: CASSSPGLADYEQYF
CDR3 DNA: TGTGCCAGCAGCTCCCCCGGGCTAGCGGACTACGAGCAGTACTTC

J gene: TRBJ2-5
D gene: TRBD2
V gene: TRBV25-1
clone size: NA
CDR3 protein: CASSDAGPGGETQYF
CDR3 DNA: TGTGCCAGCAGTGATGCGGGCCCGGGGGGAGAGACCCAGTACTTC

J gene: TRBJ1-1
D gene: NA
V gene: TRBV30
clone size: NA
CDR3 protein: CAWSVGLGAFF
CDR3 DNA: TGTGCCTGGAGTGTTGGTTTAGGCGCTTTCTTT

J gene: TRBJ2-1
D gene: NA
V gene: TRBV5-6
clone size: NA
CDR3 protein: CASSFRGQNYNEQFF
CDR3 DNA: TGTGCCAGCAGCTTCAGAGGACAGAACTACAATGAGCAGTTCTTC

J gene: TRBJ1-5
D gene: NA
V gene: TRBV29-1
clone size: NA
CDR3 protein: CSVGQPLGAQHF
CDR3 DNA: TGCAGCGTTGGGCAGCCCCTAGGGGCCCAGCATTTT

J gene: TRBJ2-5
D gene: TRBD1
V gene: TRBV25-1
clone size: once
CDR3 protein: CASSETGQVIQETQYF
CDR3 DNA: TGTGCCAGCAGTGAGACGGGACAGGTTATCCAAGAGACCCAGTACTTC

J gene: TRBJ2-7
D gene: TRBD1
V gene: TRBV29-1
clone size: NA
CDR3 protein: CSVEGTGGHEQYF
CDR3 DNA: TGCAGCGTTGAAGGGACAGGGGGCCACGAGCAGTACTTC

J gene: TRBJ1-5
D gene: NA
V gene: TRBV9
clone size: NA
CDR3 protein: CASSPRQTANQPQHF
CDR3 DNA: TGTGCCAGCAGCCCGAGACAGACAGCCAATCAGCCCCAGCATTTT

J gene: TRBJ2-3
D gene: TRBD2
V gene: TRBV29-1
clone size: few
CDR3 protein: CSVDMSSGDTQYF
CDR3 DNA: TGCAGCGTTGATATGTCTAGCGGAGATACGCAGTATTTT

J gene: TRBJ1-1
D gene: NA
V gene: TRBV15
clone size: NA
CDR3 protein: CATSSFRGGTEAFF
CDR3 DNA: TGTGCCACCAGCTCCTTCAGGGGAGGAACTGAAGCTTTCTTT

J gene: TRBJ2-7
D gene: NA
V gene: TRBV18
clone size: NA
CDR3 protein: CASSPGQTWSQEQYF
CDR3 DNA: TGTGCCAGCTCACCAGGGCAAACATGGAGCCAGGAGCAGTACTTC

J gene: TRBJ1-1
D gene: TRBD1
V gene: TRBV29-1
clone size: once
CDR3 protein: CSARQGTEAFF
CDR3 DNA: TGCAGCGCCCGACAGGGGACTGAAGCTTTCTTT

J gene: TRBJ2-1
D gene: NA
V gene: TRBV4-3
clone size: NA
CDR3 protein: CASSQDGRGPRNEQFF
CDR3 DNA: TGCGCCAGCAGCCAAGATGGGCGTGGGCCAAGGAATGAGCAGTTCTTC

J gene: TRBJ1-3
D gene: NA
V gene: TRBV7-8
clone size: NA
CDR3 protein: CASSLTPGTGNTIYF
CDR3 DNA: TGTGCCAGCAGCTTAACACCCGGGACTGGAAACACCATATATTTT

J gene: TRBJ2-7
D gene: NA
V gene: TRBV11-3
clone size: NA
CDR3 protein: CASSQSGPGQGLYEQYF
CDR3 DNA: TGTGCCAGCAGCCAGTCGGGGCCGGGACAAGGACTCTACGAGCAGTACTTC

J gene: TRBJ1-4
D gene: TRBD1
V gene: TRBV6-6
clone size: few
CDR3 protein: CASIFQTGRGEKLFF
CDR3 DNA: TGTGCCAGCATCTTTCAGACAGGGAGGGGTGAAAAACTGTTTTTT

J gene: TRBJ2-1
D gene: TRBD2
V gene: TRBV11-2
clone size: few
CDR3 protein: CASSRSNGGAREQFF
CDR3 DNA: TGTGCCAGCAGCCGAAGTAACGGGGGGGCCCGGGAGCAGTTCTTC

J gene: TRBJ2-3
D gene: NA
V gene: TRBV29-1
clone size: NA
CDR3 protein: CSAVRGRVDTQYF
CDR3 DNA: TGCAGCGCGGTACGGGGCCGTGTAGATACGCAGTATTTT

J gene: TRBJ1-2
D gene: NA
V gene: TRBV18
clone size: few
CDR3 protein: CASSATDNAGYTF
CDR3 DNA: TGTGCCAGCTCCGCCACGGACAACGCTGGCTACACCTTC

J gene: TRBJ1-6
D gene: NA
V gene: TRBV9
clone size: NA
CDR3 protein: CASSDLQGANSPLHF
CDR3 DNA: TGTGCCAGCAGCGATCTACAGGGTGCAAATTCACCCCTCCACTTT

J gene: TRBJ2-7
D gene: NA
V gene: TRBV7-2
clone size: NA
CDR3 protein: CASSLLTGYSYEQYF
CDR3 DNA: TGTGCCAGCAGCTTACTCACAGGGTATTCCTACGAGCAGTACTTC

J gene: TRBJ2-7
D gene: TRBD1
V gene: TRBV29-1
clone size: NA
CDR3 protein: CSAGEPRTGKLGEQYF
CDR3 DNA: TGCAGCGCTGGGGAGCCTAGGACAGGGAAATTGGGGGAGCAGTACTTC

J gene: TRBJ1-2
D gene: TRBD1
V gene: TRBV6-6
clone size: NA
CDR3 protein: CASSRRGEGAMDGYTF
CDR3 DNA: TGTGCCAGCAGCAGACGCGGGGAGGGGGCGATGGATGGCTACACCTTC

J gene: TRBJ2-5
D gene: NA
V gene: TRBV25-1
clone size: NA
CDR3 protein: CASSEFGVGGAFQETQYF
CDR3 DNA: TGTGCCAGCAGTGAATTCGGTGTGGGGGGGGCGTTTCAAGAGACCCAGTACTTC

J gene: TRBJ2-6
D gene: TRBD1
V gene: TRBV9
clone size: NA
CDR3 protein: CASSPTGAGANVLTF
CDR3 DNA: TGTGCCAGCAGCCCAACAGGGGCCGGGGCCAACGTCCTGACTTTC

J gene: TRBJ2-2
D gene: TRBD2
V gene: TRBV7-3
clone size: few
CDR3 protein: CASSQSSGTGELFF
CDR3 DNA: TGTGCCAGCAGCCAATCTAGCGGCACCGGGGAGCTGTTTTTT

J gene: TRBJ1-5
D gene: NA
V gene: TRBV18
clone size: NA
CDR3 protein: CASSLKRENQPQHF
CDR3 DNA: TGTGCCAGCTCACTAAAGCGGGAGAATCAGCCCCAGCATTTT

J gene: TRBJ2-6
D gene: NA
V gene: TRBV27
clone size: NA
CDR3 protein: CASSMGSGANVLTF
CDR3 DNA: TGTGCCAGCAGTATGGGGTCTGGGGCCAACGTCCTGACTTTC

J gene: TRBJ2-5
D gene: NA
V gene: TRBV18
clone size: NA
CDR3 protein: CASSPPAQETQYF
CDR3 DNA: TGTGCCAGCTCACCACCGGCCCAAGAGACCCAGTACTTC

J gene: TRBJ2-2
D gene: TRBD2
V gene: TRBV5-1
clone size: few
CDR3 protein: CASSSGRGGANTGELFF
CDR3 DNA: TGCGCCAGCAGCTCCGGTCGCGGGGGGGCCAACACCGGGGAGCTGTTTTTT

J gene: TRBJ2-7
D gene: TRBD2
V gene: TRBV27
clone size: NA
CDR3 protein: CASRGAGGPYEQYF
CDR3 DNA: TGTGCCAGCAGGGGAGCGGGGGGGCCCTACGAGCAGTACTTC

J gene: TRBJ2-2
D gene: NA
V gene: TRBV9
clone size: NA
CDR3 protein: CASSESPTGELFF
CDR3 DNA: TGTGCCAGCAGCGAATCTCCCACCGGGGAGCTGTTTTTT

J gene: TRBJ2-7
D gene: NA
V gene: TRBV6-4
clone size: NA
CDR3 protein: CASCRSGEFYEQYF
CDR3 DNA: TGTGCCAGCTGCCGAAGCGGAGAATTCTACGAGCAGTACTTC

J gene: TRBJ1-1
D gene: NA
V gene: TRBV2
clone size: NA
CDR3 protein: CASSARTGYAEAFF
CDR3 DNA: TGTGCCAGCAGTGCCAGAACAGGGTACGCTGAAGCTTTCTTT

J gene: TRBJ2-7
D gene: NA
V gene: TRBV5-6
clone size: NA
CDR3 protein: CASSLDRAPEQYF
CDR3 DNA: TGTGCCAGCAGCTTAGACAGAGCCCCCGAGCAGTACTTC

J gene: TRBJ1-4
D gene: NA
V gene: TRBV5-1
clone size: NA
CDR3 protein: CASSRGEREKLFF
CDR3 DNA: TGCGCCAGCAGCCGTGGGGAGCGGGAAAAACTGTTTTTT

J gene: TRBJ1-5
D gene: NA
V gene: TRBV2
clone size: NA
CDR3 protein: CASTDENQPQHF
CDR3 DNA: TGTGCCAGCACGGACGAGAATCAGCCCCAGCATTTT